These 10 T cell receptor beta chains share one sample of origin, sequenced in a study of T cell repertoires in cytomegalovirus infection. These receptors' targets are unknown. From the reads, TCRdb called clonotypes with MiXCR, one entry per CDR3 protein. Of approximately 910,000 distinct CDR3 sequences detected, roughly 30% appear once; the ten largest clones hold roughly 12%. The sample consisted of cultured CD8+ T cells from PBMCs, taken from culture after CMV antigen stimulation. These receptors all stem from a human donor in good health (CMV status not recorded). Some clones in this sample may be carry-over from other donors' samples.

This clonotype was seen only a few times. This rearrangement joins TRBV7-9 to TRBJ1-2; D uncertain. Germline V gene lookup returns CDR1 SEHNR and CDR2 FQNEAQ (reference sequence). Trimming stripped 3 bases from V and 8 bases from J, with 7 bases between. The CDR3 extends over 11 amino acids. The CDR3 loop reads CASSLLDGYTF. CDR3 nucleotide sequence: TGTGCCAGCAGCTTGTTGGACGGCTACACCTTC.

For this clonotype: Being one base from a much bigger clone, this may be a read error. The rearrangement uses TRBV7-9 and TRBJ2-5; the D gene is possibly TRBD2 (6 bases). CDR1 and CDR2 from the germline V gene are SEHNR and FQNEAQ (reference sequence). This CDR3 is 14 amino acids long. V was pared by 5 bases and J by 2 bases, with 12 bases between. This CDR3 reads CASSDRGMQETQYF. As DNA, the CDR3 is TGTGCCAGCAGCGACCGCGGGATGCAAGAGACCCAGTACTTC.

The chain uses TRBV6-1 and TRBJ2-3; tentatively, D is TRBD1 (6 bases). Germline V gene sequence: CDR1 MNHNS, CDR2 SASEGT. This CDR3 spans 17 amino acids. V was clipped by 4 bases and J by 0 bases, with 17 bases between them. In DNA, the CDR3 is TGTGCCAGCAGTGGACTACAGGGAGCTCTTAGCACAGATACGCAGTATTTT. Its translation is CASSGLQGALSTDTQYF.

The gene calls are TRBV2 and TRBJ2-2, with 8 bases fitting TRBD1. This CDR3 region has 16 residues. Per the germline V gene, CDR1 is SNHLY and CDR2 is FYNNEI. V gave up 6 bases and J gave up 2 bases; unmatched junction bases: 8. CDR3 coding DNA: TGTGCCAGCAGCGGCGTCGGACAGGGAAACACCGGGGAGCTGTTTTTT. Its translation: CASSGVGQGNTGELFF.

At least ten counts were recorded for this clonotype. J is TRBJ2-5 and V is TRBV7-2, with 9 positions matching TRBD2. With 5 bases clipped from V and 1 base from J, the junction kept 14 bases outside the gene matches. The CDR3 extends over 18 amino acids. The V gene's germline CDR1 is SGHTA and CDR2 FQGNSA. In DNA form, the CDR3 reads TGTGCCAGCAGCCCAGGGGGGGGGACTAGCATTTTCCAAGAGACCCAGTACTTC. This translates into CASSPGGGTSIFQETQYF.

In its sample, this clonotype was seen a few times. The V and J genes are TRBV15 and TRBJ2-3; 10 positions match TRBD1. V dropped 4 bases and J dropped 3; count of bases not matched to a gene: 4. Germline CDR1 is LNHNV and CDR2 is YYDKDF (reference sequence). The CDR3 length is 15 residues. The CDR3 reads CATSTRTGGTDTQYF. The CDR3 region has the DNA TGTGCCACCAGCACAAGGACAGGGGGGACAGATACGCAGTATTTT.

This clonotype was seen ten or more times. The chain uses TRBV7-2 and TRBJ1-1; D gene ambiguous. Trimming stripped 6 bases from V and 7 bases from J, with 12 bases between. The germline V gene has CDR1 SGHTA and CDR2 FQGNSA. The CDR3 runs to 12 residues. The CDR3 region is CASSSGYLEAFF. DNA for the CDR3: TGTGCCAGCAGTTCGGGATACCTTGAAGCTTTCTTT.

This clonotype was counted between two and nine times. The CDR3 is CASSYSGTALNTEAFF. In DNA, the CDR3 is TGTGCCAGCAGTTACTCCGGGACAGCTCTGAACACTGAAGCTTTCTTT. V gene TRBV6-5 combines with J gene TRBJ1-1; TRBD1 matches 7 bases. V shed 0 bases and J 0 bases; nucleotides not matched to a gene: 4. The CDR3 spans 16 residues. The V gene's germline CDR1 is MNHEY and CDR2 SVGAGI.

The chain is built from TRBV13 and TRBJ2-7; 7 nucleotides align to TRBD1. CDR1 is PRHDT, CDR2 FYEKMQ, per germline (reference sequence). V gave up 4 bases and J gave up 3 bases; unmatched junction bases: 6. This CDR3 comprises 14 residues. The DNA of the CDR3 is TGTGCCAGCAGCTCCTACCGGGACAGCTACGAGCAGTACTTC. Protein sequence: CASSSYRDSYEQYF.

V and J are TRBV6-1 and TRBJ2-3; D is perhaps TRBD2 (5 bases). Germline CDR1 MNHNS, CDR2 SASEGT. This CDR3 region has 13 residues. The V and J ends lost 2 bases and 5 bases respectively, with 8 bases between them. CDR3 residues: CASSEFRGDTQYF. In nucleotides, the CDR3 is TGTGCCAGCAGTGAATTCCGGGGAGATACGCAGTATTTT.